This record covers a single T cell receptor beta chain. This record comes from a study of shared clonotypes between healthy human individuals. TCRdb's table, derived via immunoSEQ multiplex PCR, lists solely in-frame clones and lacks some. Of under 1 million clones listed, just over 95% are singletons. With 7 bases removed from V and 2 bases from J, the gap between germline ends came to 12 bases. CDR3 size: 14 residues. CDR1 and CDR2 from the germline V gene are MNHNS and SASEGT. The naive CD8 fraction comprised CD45RO-negative cells positively selected for CCR7 and excluded terminally differentiated effector memory CD45RA+ cells.

The sequence came from a man between 25 and 39 years old in good health. The specimen was naive CD8+ T cells sorted from blood. The chain combines TRBV6-1 with TRBJ2-1; possible D gene TRBD1, 6 bases. The CDR3, as DNA: TGTGCCAGCACGGTGGGGGCTCCCTACAATGAGCAGTTCTTC. As protein: CASTVGAPYNEQFF.